Given below is one T cell receptor beta chain in context. A second roughly 6 to 11 cycle PCR used barcoded and J-beta primers. One entry per CDR3 protein, called by TCRdb with MiXCR from the 5' RACE reads. Of some 800,000 distinct CDR3 sequences listed, roughly 25% were seen once; the top ten hold under 4.5%. The data stem from a study of blood T cells in healthy people across ages. This same sample was also taken into another study, of T cells of mothers and their children. That study adds: A few healthy Caucasian mothers gave samples, and so did their six children. Mothers yielded over 8.5 million CDR3 reads, children around 3.3 million each.

The sequence came from a boy between 10 and 17 years old in good health. Source material: blood.

CDR3 sequence: CASSLDSGANIQYF. CDR3 DNA: TGTGCCAGCAGCTTAGATTCGGGAGCGAACATTCAGTACTTC. The chain has TRBV7-2 and TRBJ2-4; the D gene is possibly TRBD2 (6 bases). Germline CDR1 SGHTA, CDR2 FQGNSA. The CDR3 has 14 residues. Deletions cut 1 base from V and 7 bases from J, with 11 bases between.